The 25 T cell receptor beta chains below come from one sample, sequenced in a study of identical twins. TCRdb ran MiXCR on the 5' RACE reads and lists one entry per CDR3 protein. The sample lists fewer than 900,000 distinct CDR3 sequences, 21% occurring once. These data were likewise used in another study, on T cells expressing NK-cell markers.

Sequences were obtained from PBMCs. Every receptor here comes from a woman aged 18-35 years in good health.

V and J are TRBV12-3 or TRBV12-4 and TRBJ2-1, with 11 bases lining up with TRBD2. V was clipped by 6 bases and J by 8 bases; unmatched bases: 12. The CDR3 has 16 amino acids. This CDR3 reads CASSHSGGAPGDEQFF. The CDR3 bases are TGTGCCAGCAGCCATAGCGGGGGGGCCCCCGGCGATGAGCAGTTCTTC.

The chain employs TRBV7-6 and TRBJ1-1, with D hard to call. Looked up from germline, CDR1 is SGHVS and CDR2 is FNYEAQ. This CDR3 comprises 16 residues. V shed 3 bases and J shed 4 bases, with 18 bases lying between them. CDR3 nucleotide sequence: TGTGCCAGCAGCTTGAGGAGGCCGCCTGGGAGCACTGAAGCTTTCTTT. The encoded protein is CASSLRRPPGSTEAFF.

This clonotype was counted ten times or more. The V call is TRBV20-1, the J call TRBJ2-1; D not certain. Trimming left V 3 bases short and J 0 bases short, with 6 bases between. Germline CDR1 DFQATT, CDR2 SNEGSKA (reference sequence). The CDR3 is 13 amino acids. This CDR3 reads CSARKGSYNEQFF. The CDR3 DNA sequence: TGCAGTGCTAGGAAGGGCTCCTACAATGAGCAGTTCTTC.

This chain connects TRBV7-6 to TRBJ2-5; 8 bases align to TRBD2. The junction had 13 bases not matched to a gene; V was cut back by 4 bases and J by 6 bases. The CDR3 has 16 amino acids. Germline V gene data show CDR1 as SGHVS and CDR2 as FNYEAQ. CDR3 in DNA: TGTGCCAGCAGCTCGCCCCTTCTAGCGGGTGGCAAGACCCAGTACTTC. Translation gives CASSSPLLAGGKTQYF.

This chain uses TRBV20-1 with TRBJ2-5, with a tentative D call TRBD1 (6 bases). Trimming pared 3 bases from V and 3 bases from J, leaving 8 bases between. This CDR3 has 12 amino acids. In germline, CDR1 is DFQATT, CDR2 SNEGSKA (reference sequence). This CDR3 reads CSASSGEETQYF. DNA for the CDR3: TGCAGTGCTAGCTCAGGGGAAGAGACCCAGTACTTC.

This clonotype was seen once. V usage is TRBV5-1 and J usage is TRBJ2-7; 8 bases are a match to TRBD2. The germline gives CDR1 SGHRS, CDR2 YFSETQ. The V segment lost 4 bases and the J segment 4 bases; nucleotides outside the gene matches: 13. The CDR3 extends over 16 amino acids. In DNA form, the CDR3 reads TGCGCCAGCAGCCCCGTTAGCGGGACAACCAATTACGAGCAGTACTTC. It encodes CASSPVSGTTNYEQYF.

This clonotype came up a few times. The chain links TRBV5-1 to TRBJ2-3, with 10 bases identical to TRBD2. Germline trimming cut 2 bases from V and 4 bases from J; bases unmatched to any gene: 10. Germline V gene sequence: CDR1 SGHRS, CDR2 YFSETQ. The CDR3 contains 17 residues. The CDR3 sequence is CASSFLPPSGSADTQYF. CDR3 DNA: TGCGCCAGCAGCTTCCTCCCTCCTAGCGGGAGCGCAGATACGCAGTATTTT.

CDR3 region: CASSRGGRTDTQYF. CDR3 nucleotides: TGTGCCAGCAGTCGGGGGGGCCGGACAGATACGCAGTATTTT. The chain employs TRBV7-3 and TRBJ2-3, with TRBD2 matching 8 bases. Germline V gene data show CDR1 as SGHTA and CDR2 as FQGTGA. V was pared by 6 bases and J by 3 bases, with 5 bases of the junction left unmatched. CDR3 length: 14 residues.

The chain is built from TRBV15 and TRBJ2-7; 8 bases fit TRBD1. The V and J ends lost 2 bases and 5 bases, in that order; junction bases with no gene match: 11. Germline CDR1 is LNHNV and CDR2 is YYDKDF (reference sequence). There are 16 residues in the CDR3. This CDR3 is CATSRLTGQEPHEQYF. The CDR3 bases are TGTGCCACCAGCAGATTAACGGGACAGGAACCCCACGAGCAGTACTTC.

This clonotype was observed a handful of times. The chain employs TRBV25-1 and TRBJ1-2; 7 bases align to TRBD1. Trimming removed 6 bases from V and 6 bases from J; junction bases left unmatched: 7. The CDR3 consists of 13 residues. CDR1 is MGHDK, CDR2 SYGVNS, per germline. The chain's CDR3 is CASSPTGYNGYTF. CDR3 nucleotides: TGTGCCAGCAGCCCGACAGGGTACAATGGCTACACCTTC.

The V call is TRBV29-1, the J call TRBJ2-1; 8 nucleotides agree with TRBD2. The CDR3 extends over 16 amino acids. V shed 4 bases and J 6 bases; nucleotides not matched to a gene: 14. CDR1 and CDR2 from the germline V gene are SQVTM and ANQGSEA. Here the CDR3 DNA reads TGCAGCGTTGGAGTCTTGGGTAGCGGGACGGGCAATGAGCAGTTCTTC. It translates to CSVGVLGSGTGNEQFF.

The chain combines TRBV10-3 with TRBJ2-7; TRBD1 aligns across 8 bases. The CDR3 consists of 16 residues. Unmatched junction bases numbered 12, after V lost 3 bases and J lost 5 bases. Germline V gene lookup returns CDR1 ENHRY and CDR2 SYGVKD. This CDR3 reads CAISDRTRTGINEQYF. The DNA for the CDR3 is TGTGCCATCAGTGACCGAACGAGGACAGGGATTAACGAGCAGTACTTC.

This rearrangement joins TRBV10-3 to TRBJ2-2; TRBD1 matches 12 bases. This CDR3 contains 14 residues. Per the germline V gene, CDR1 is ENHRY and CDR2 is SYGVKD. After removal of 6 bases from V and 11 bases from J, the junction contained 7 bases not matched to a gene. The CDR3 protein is CAIRGQGADGELFF. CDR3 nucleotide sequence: TGTGCCATCAGGGGACAGGGGGCAGACGGAGAGCTGTTTTTT.

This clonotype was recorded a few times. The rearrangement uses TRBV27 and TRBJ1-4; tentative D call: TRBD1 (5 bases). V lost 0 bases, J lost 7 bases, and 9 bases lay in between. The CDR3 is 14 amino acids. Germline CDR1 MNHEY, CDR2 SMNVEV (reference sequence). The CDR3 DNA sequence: TGTGCCAGCAGTTTATCAGGGGAGGGTGAAAAACTGTTTTTT. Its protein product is CASSLSGEGEKLFF.

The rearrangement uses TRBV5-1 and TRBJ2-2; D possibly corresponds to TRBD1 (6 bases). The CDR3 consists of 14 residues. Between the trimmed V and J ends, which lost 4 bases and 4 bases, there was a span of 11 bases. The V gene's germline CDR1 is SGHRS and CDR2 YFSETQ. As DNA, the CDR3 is TGCGCCAGCAGCACACAGGGAGTCACCGGGGAGCTGTTTTTT. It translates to CASSTQGVTGELFF.

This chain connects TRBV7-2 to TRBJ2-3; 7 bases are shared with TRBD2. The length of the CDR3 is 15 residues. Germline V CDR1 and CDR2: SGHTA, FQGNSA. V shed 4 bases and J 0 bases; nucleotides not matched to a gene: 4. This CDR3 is CASSYRTSSTDTQYF. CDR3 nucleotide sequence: TGTGCCAGCAGCTACCGGACTAGTAGCACAGATACGCAGTATTTT.

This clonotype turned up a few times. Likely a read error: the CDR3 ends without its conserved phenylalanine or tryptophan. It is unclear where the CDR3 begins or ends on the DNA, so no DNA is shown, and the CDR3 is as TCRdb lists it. CDR3 residues: CAISESMGTSFRL. The V call is TRBV10-3, the J call TRBJ2-1; the table's D call, TRBD2, was not checked against the DNA. Germline assignment: CDR1 ENHRY and CDR2 SYGVKD. The CDR3 sequence runs 13 residues, both termini included.

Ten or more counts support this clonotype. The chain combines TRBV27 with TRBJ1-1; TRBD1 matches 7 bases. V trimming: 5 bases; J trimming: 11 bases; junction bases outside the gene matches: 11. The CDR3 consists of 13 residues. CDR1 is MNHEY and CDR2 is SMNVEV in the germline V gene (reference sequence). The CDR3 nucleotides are TGTGCCAGCAGTCCCGGGACAGCCGGTGGGGCTTTCTTT. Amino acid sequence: CASSPGTAGGAFF.

The CDR3 loop reads CASSFTALNYEQYF. CDR3 bases: TGCGCCAGCAGCTTTACAGCCCTGAACTACGAGCAGTACTTC. This sequence joins TRBV5-1 and TRBJ2-7; D remains unclear. The length of the CDR3 is 14 residues. The V end lost 2 bases, the J end lost 3 bases, and 12 bases lay between the germline ends. Germline CDR1 reads SGHRS; CDR2 reads YFSETQ.

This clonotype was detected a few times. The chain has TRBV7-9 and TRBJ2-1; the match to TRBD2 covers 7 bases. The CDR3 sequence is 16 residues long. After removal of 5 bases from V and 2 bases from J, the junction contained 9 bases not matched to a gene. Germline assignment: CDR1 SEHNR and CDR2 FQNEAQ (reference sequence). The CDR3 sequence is CASSPAGGRTYNEQFF. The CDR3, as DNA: TGTGCCAGCAGCCCGGCAGGCGGGAGAACCTACAATGAGCAGTTCTTC.

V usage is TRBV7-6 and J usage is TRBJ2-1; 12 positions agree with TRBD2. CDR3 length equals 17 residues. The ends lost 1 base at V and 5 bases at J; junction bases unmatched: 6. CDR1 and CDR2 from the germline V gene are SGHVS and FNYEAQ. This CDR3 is CASSLDSRLAGDNEQFF. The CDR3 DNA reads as TGTGCCAGCAGCTTAGATTCGCGACTAGCGGGGGACAATGAGCAGTTCTTC.

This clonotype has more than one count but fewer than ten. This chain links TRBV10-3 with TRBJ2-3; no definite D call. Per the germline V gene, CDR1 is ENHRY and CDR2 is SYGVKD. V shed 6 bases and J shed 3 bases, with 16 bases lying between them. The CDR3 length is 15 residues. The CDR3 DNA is TGTGCCATCAGGGGTACTGGGATATGGACAGATACGCAGTATTTT. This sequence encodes CAIRGTGIWTDTQYF.

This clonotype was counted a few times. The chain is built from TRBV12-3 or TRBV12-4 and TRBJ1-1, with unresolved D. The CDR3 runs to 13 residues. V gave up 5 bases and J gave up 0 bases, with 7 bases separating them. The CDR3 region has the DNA TGTGCCAGCAGTGTTCACATGAACACTGAAGCTTTCTTT. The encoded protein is CASSVHMNTEAFF.

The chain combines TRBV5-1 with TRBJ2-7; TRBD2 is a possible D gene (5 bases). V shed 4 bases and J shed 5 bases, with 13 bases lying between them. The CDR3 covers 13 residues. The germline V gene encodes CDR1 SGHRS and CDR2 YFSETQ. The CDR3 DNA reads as TGCGCCAGCAGCCTCACTAGGATGCACGAGCAGTACTTC. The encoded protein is CASSLTRMHEQYF.

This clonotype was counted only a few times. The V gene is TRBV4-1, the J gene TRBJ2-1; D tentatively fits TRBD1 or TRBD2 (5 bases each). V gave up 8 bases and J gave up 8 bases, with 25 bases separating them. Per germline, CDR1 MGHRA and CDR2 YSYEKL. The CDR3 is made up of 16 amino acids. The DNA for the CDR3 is TGCGCCAGCCGCCTCCTGACGGGGACGGTTAGAGATGAGCAGTTCTTC. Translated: CASRLLTGTVRDEQFF.